The text below deals with one TCR beta chain. Libraries were prepared by immunoSEQ multiplex PCR; TCRdb keeps only in-frame clonotypes and omits some of them. In the table there are about 55,000 clones, 95% to 97% of which are singletons. This sample is drawn from a study of control samples from healthy donors and cancer patients. The receptor was derived from a woman aged 25-40 years in good health. The sequencing sample was made of blood.

The CDR3 coding sequence is TGTGCCAGCAGCCAAGATATACTAGCGGGAGTTAACGAGCAGTACTTC. The encoded protein is CASSQDILAGVNEQYF. The chain couples TRBV4-2 to TRBJ2-7; 11 bases fit TRBD2. Per the germline V gene, CDR1 is LGHNA and CDR2 is YNFKEQ. With V trimmed by 0 bases and J by 5 bases, 6 bases remained unmatched. The CDR3 contains 16 residues.